The 10 T cell receptor beta chains presented below share a single source sample, sequenced in a study of beta chain features in type 1 diabetes. General study findings and limits: Among all four CD4+ subsets, Type 1 diabetes patients had TCRB CDR3s that were moderately but significantly shorter.

The isolated RNA, all of it, was reverse transcribed, so expressed TCRB transcripts were what got sequenced. Generated by immunoSEQ multiplex PCR, the TCRdb table keeps only in-frame clones and is missing some. This sample yields some 70,000 clones, of which roughly half are seen a single time; around 0.7% belongs to the top ten. Antigens for these TCRs are unknown. The sequencing sample was made of central memory CD4+ T cells from blood. The receptors shown here come from a man aged 30-40 years with type 1 diabetes.

Concerning this clone: One end of the junction fails to match germline, which may point to a read error. The chain has TRBV6-6 and TRBJ1-5, with 8 bases identical to TRBD1. CDR1 is MNHNY, CDR2 SVGAGI, per germline (reference sequence). The length of the CDR3 is 16 residues. This CDR3 reads CANSLSGQVSNQPQHF. Here the CDR3 DNA reads TGTGCCAACAGTCTTTCGGGACAGGTATCCAATCAGCCCCAGCATTTT.

The V gene is TRBV2, the J gene TRBJ1-5; D not certain. Germline V gene sequence: CDR1 SNHLY, CDR2 FYNNEI. With 2 bases removed from V and 3 bases from J, the gap between germline ends came to 5 bases. The CDR3 contains 13 residues. CDR3 DNA sequence: TGTGCCAGCAGTGAACCAGTCAATCAGCCCCAGCATTTT. Translating it yields CASSEPVNQPQHF.

The CDR3: CASSEPTVRLYEQYF. The CDR3 DNA reads TGTGCCAGCAGTGAACCGACTGTCCGGCTCTACGAGCAGTACTTC. The chain employs TRBV6-1 and TRBJ2-7; no clear D. The V and J ends lost 2 bases and 3 bases respectively, with 14 bases between them. The germline gives CDR1 MNHNS, CDR2 SASEGT. This CDR3 has 15 amino acids.

This chain links TRBV30 with TRBJ2-7; D possibly corresponds to TRBD2 (7 bases). This CDR3 spans 13 amino acids. Between the trimmed V and J ends, which lost 3 bases and 2 bases, there was a span of 11 bases. Germline CDR1 GTSNPN, CDR2 SVGIG (reference sequence). The CDR3 coding sequence is TGTGCCTGGAGGCGGGGGCTGGCCTACGAGCAGTACTTC. Encoded protein: CAWRRGLAYEQYF.

The V and J genes are TRBV10-2 and TRBJ2-5; TRBD2 aligns across 14 bases. The germline V gene has CDR1 WSHSY and CDR2 SAAADI. J lost 2 bases, V lost 3 bases, and 2 bases had no gene match. The CDR3 runs 16 residues. DNA for the CDR3: TGCGCCAGCAGTGAAGGACTAGCGGGGGGACAAGAGACCCAGTACTTC. This encodes CASSEGLAGGQETQYF.

A remark on this clone: Mismatch with germline at one junction end may stem from a read error. V gene TRBV5-6 combines with J gene TRBJ2-4; the D gene is possibly TRBD1 (6 bases). The length of the CDR3 is 19 residues. From germline, CDR1 is SGHDT and CDR2 YYEEEE. The CDR3 protein is CAGSLAGFNLPGQGNIQYF. CDR3 coding DNA: TGTGCCGGCAGCTTGGCAGGGTTTAACCTCCCGGGACAAGGAAACATTCAGTACTTC.

This clone was seen only a few times. The CDR3 region has the DNA TGTGCCAGCAGCATTAGTACAGATACGCAGTATTTT. This sequence encodes CASSISTDTQYF. The V and J genes are TRBV7-9 and TRBJ2-3; D is ambiguous. Trimming cost V 5 bases and J 3 bases, with 6 bases left between them. This CDR3 region has 12 residues. Per the germline V gene, CDR1 is SEHNR and CDR2 is FQNEAQ (reference sequence).

The rearrangement joins TRBV7-2 to TRBJ2-1; 7 bases line up with TRBD2. The germline V gene encodes CDR1 SGHTA and CDR2 FQGNSA. CDR3 length: 15 amino acids. The V segment lost 1 base and the J segment 2 bases; nucleotides outside the gene matches: 2. The CDR3 spells CASSLVAGAYNEQFF. In DNA form, the CDR3 reads TGTGCCAGCAGCTTAGTAGCGGGCGCCTACAATGAGCAGTTCTTC. The full variable domain, its missing parts supplied by reference TRBV7-2 and TRBJ2-1, is GAGVSQSPSNKVTEKGKDVELRCDPISGHTALYWYRQSLGQGLEFLIYFQGNSAPDKSGLPSDRFSAERTGGSVSTLTIQRTQQEDSAVYLCASSLVAGAYNEQFFGPGTRLTVL.

The CDR3 DNA follows: TGCAGCACTTCACGGGACAACTCTAACTATGGCTACACCTTC. Translation gives CSTSRDNSNYGYTF. This chain connects TRBV29-1 to TRBJ1-2; D is possibly TRBD1 (6 bases). Trimming removed 8 bases at V and 0 bases at J, with 16 bases between. CDR3 length equals 14 residues. Germline V gene sequence: CDR1 SQVTM, CDR2 ANQGSEA.

The chain uses TRBV11-2 and TRBJ1-1; 8 bases map to TRBD1. The CDR3 is 14 amino acids. J was trimmed by 8 bases and V by 5 bases; bases with no gene match: 10. Looked up from germline, CDR1 is SGHAT and CDR2 is FQNNGV. Here the CDR3 DNA reads TGTGCCAGCAGCATAAACGGACAGGGCGGGGAAGCTTTCTTT. It yields the protein CASSINGQGGEAFF.